Listed below are T cell receptor beta chains from one sample, sequenced in a study of T-cell reconstitution after alpha-beta-depleted transplantation in children. TCRdb called the PCR reads again in MiXCR, with one record for every CDR3 protein. The table shows about 230,000 distinct CDR3 sequences, with more than 10% occurring only once. This specimen consisted of PBMCs from the stem cell graft donor, obtained from the stem cell graft. These receptor sequences come from a human donor who donated a stem cell graft to a child with acute lymphoblastic leukemia. Each CDR3 is given with its conserved first and last residue. The D gene is left open where the match is weak. Clone sizes are given selectively: once, few, many, or a class where the clone is expanded.

>TRBJ2-7|-|TRBV20-1|many
TGCAGTGCTAGAGGCTCTGTCCGTTACGAGCAGTACTTC
CSARGSVRYEQYF
>TRBJ2-3|TRBD1|TRBV4-3|many
TGCGCCAGCAGCCAAGATCTCACAGGGGAATTCACAGATACGCAGTATTTT
CASSQDLTGEFTDTQYF
>TRBJ2-1|TRBD2|TRBV7-9|many
TGTGCCAGCAGCTTAAGGGAGGGAACTAGCGGGGACTACAATGAGCAGTTCTTC
CASSLREGTSGDYNEQFF
>TRBJ2-1|TRBD1|TRBV6-5|-
TGTGCCAGCAGTTACGGACAGGGGTTGACCTACAATGAGCAGTTCTTC
CASSYGQGLTYNEQFF
>TRBJ2-5|-|TRBV5-1|many
TGCGCCAGCAGCTTGGAGGTTAGGCGGGACGACACCCAGTACTTC
CASSLEVRRDDTQYF
>TRBJ1-2|-|TRBV6-6|many
TGTGCCAGCAGTTTTGGGTCTAACTATGGCTACACCTTC
CASSFGSNYGYTF
>TRBJ2-1|TRBD1|TRBV6-2/TRBV6-3|many
TGTGCCAGCAGTGCAGGGACAGGGGGCTCTAATGAGCAGTTCTTC
CASSAGTGGSNEQFF
>TRBJ2-1|TRBD1|TRBV11-2|many
TGTGCCAGCAGCTCAACCTCGGACAGGACGAACAATGAGCAGTTCTTC
CASSSTSDRTNNEQFF
>TRBJ2-2|TRBD2|TRBV28|many
TGTGCCAGCAGTTCAGGAGGGGAGGGCACCGGGGAGCTGTTTTTT
CASSSGGEGTGELFF
>TRBJ1-6|TRBD1|TRBV10-3|-
TGTGCCATCAGTGAGTCTAGAGGAGGACAGGGAAATTCACCCCTCCACTTT
CAISESRGGQGNSPLHF
>TRBJ2-7|-|TRBV7-9|-
TGTGCCAGCAGCTTCCGCGGGTCTAGCTCCTACGAGCAGTACTTC
CASSFRGSSSYEQYF
>TRBJ2-1|TRBD2|TRBV5-1|many
TGCGCCAGCAGCTTCATGACTAGCGGCCTCAATGAGCAGTTCTTC
CASSFMTSGLNEQFF
>TRBJ1-2|-|TRBV20-1|many
TGCAGTGCCATAGTACAGACCTATGGCTACACCTTC
CSAIVQTYGYTF
>TRBJ2-7|-|TRBV11-1|many
TGTGCCAGCTCGTTTCTCCGGGACTTCGCCCGCGAGCAGTACTTC
CASSFLRDFAREQYF
>TRBJ1-5|TRBD1|TRBV29-1|-
TGCAGCGCCGGGACAGGGGGTCAGCCCCAGCATTTT
CSAGTGGQPQHF
>TRBJ2-6|-|TRBV18|many
TGTGCCAGCTCAACTGGACATTCTGGGGCCAACGTCCTGACTTTC
CASSTGHSGANVLTF
>TRBJ2-7|-|TRBV20-1|many
TGCAGTGCTAGGACACTGGGGGAGCAGTACTTC
CSARTLGEQYF
>TRBJ2-3|-|TRBV6-1|-
TGTGCCAGCAGTGAAAGGTCGGACCGGGGGTGGACAGATACGCAGTATTTT
CASSERSDRGWTDTQYF
>TRBJ2-7|TRBD2|TRBV20-1|few
TGCAGTGCTATAGGACTAGCGAACGAGCAGTACTTC
CSAIGLANEQYF
>TRBJ2-7|-|TRBV7-2|many
TGTGCCAGCAGCTTAGTGAACAGACTTTCCTCCTACGAGCAGTACTTC
CASSLVNRLSSYEQYF
>TRBJ1-4|TRBD1|TRBV27|many
TGTGCCAGCAGTAAGACAGGGGGCGCGACTAATGAAAAACTGTTTTTT
CASSKTGGATNEKLFF
>TRBJ1-5|TRBD1|TRBV12-3/TRBV12-4|many
TGTGCCAGCAGTTTACGGACAGGTTTCAATCAGCCCCAGCATTTT
CASSLRTGFNQPQHF
>TRBJ2-2|-|TRBV6-1|-
TGTGCCAGCAGTCGGACCCTATACACCGGGGAGCTGTTTTTT
CASSRTLYTGELFF
>TRBJ2-5|-|TRBV5-4|once
TGTGCCAGCAGCTTGTGGGGGGCTGGCGAGACCCAGTACTTC
CASSLWGAGETQYF
>TRBJ2-2|TRBD2|TRBV7-9|many
TGTGCCAGCAGGGGGACTAGCGGCACCGGGGAGCTGTTTTTT
CASRGTSGTGELFF
>TRBJ2-1|TRBD2|TRBV19|few
TGTGCCAGTTCCGGGACTAGCGGGCCCGCTGAGCAGTTCTTC
CASSGTSGPAEQFF
>TRBJ1-5|-|TRBV6-5|many
TGTGCCAGCAGTGCTAGAGTAAGGGGCAATCAGCCCCAGCATTTT
CASSARVRGNQPQHF
>TRBJ2-2|-|TRBV12-3/TRBV12-4|many
TGTGCCAGCAGTTTTGTAGCGCCCGGGGAGCTGTTTTTT
CASSFVAPGELFF
>TRBJ2-7|-|TRBV6-1|many
TGTGCCAGCAGCAGGGGCCCCCCGGACGAGCAGTACTTC
CASSRGPPDEQYF
>TRBJ2-6|-|TRBV6-2/TRBV6-3|few
TGTGCCAGCAGTACGGCTTGGGACGCCTTCTCTGGGGCCAACGTCCTGACTTTC
CASSTAWDAFSGANVLTF
>TRBJ2-3|-|TRBV12-3/TRBV12-4|many
TGTGCCAGCAGTTTACAGGGAAGCACAGATACGCAGTATTTT
CASSLQGSTDTQYF
>TRBJ2-1|-|TRBV19|-
TGTGCCAGTAGTATATCCGGGGGGCTCAATGAGCAGTTCTTC
CASSISGGLNEQFF
>TRBJ2-1|-|TRBV12-3/TRBV12-4|many
TGTGCCAGCAGTTTAGTACTCGGACTATCGCACAATGAGCAGTTCTTC
CASSLVLGLSHNEQFF
>TRBJ2-3|TRBD2|TRBV19|many
TGTGCCAGTAGATCAGCGGGGGGGCCTTGGACGCAGTATTTT
CASRSAGGPWTQYF
>TRBJ2-3|-|TRBV30|-
TGTGCCTGGAGTTTAGCGGCTAGCACAGATACGCAGTATTTT
CAWSLAASTDTQYF
>TRBJ2-2|-|TRBV29-1|many
TGCAGCGTTGAAGATCTCGAGGGTGTGACCGGGGAGCTGTTTTTT
CSVEDLEGVTGELFF
>TRBJ2-1|TRBD2|TRBV6-2/TRBV6-3|few
TGTGCCAGCAGTCGACTAGCGGGAGAATTTGGTGAGCAGTTCTTC
CASSRLAGEFGEQFF
>TRBJ1-3|-|TRBV7-2|many
TGTGCCAGCAGCCCCGGCCCTCCTACCCTCGGAAACACCATATATTTT
CASSPGPPTLGNTIYF
>TRBJ2-7|-|TRBV12-3/TRBV12-4|few
TGTGCCAGCAGCCTAGGACAGCGGATCGACGAGCAGTACTTC
CASSLGQRIDEQYF
>TRBJ2-1|TRBD1|TRBV10-3|many
TGTGCCATCAGTGGACAGGGGGGACCGAACAATGAGCAGTTCTTC
CAISGQGGPNNEQFF
>TRBJ2-7|-|TRBV7-2|many
TGTGCCAGCAGCTTCGACAGGTCCTACGAGCAGTACTTC
CASSFDRSYEQYF
>TRBJ2-2|TRBD1|TRBV5-1|many
TGCGCCAGCAGCTTACAGGGGGTTGGCACCGGGGAGCTGTTTTTT
CASSLQGVGTGELFF
>TRBJ2-7|-|TRBV7-9|many
TGTGCCAGCAGCCCCCGGACCGGAGAGCAGTACTTC
CASSPRTGEQYF
>TRBJ2-5|-|TRBV7-8|many
TGTGCCACTCAACCTCCGTACTTC
CATQPPYF
>TRBJ1-1|TRBD1|TRBV5-1|many
TGCGCCAGCAGCCCGGGACAGGGCTCCACTGAAGCTTTCTTT
CASSPGQGSTEAFF
>TRBJ2-1|-|TRBV27|many
TGTGCCAGCACTTCCTCCTACAATGAGCAGTTCTTC
CASTSSYNEQFF
>TRBJ1-6|-|TRBV12-3/TRBV12-4|many
TGTGCCAGCAGCCTCGAGTTGGGTCCCCTCCACTTT
CASSLELGPLHF
>TRBJ1-1|-|TRBV5-1|-
TGCGCCAGCAGCTTGGGGTACAGGGCTGGTGACATGAACACTGAAGCTTTCTTT
CASSLGYRAGDMNTEAFF
>TRBJ1-2|-|TRBV29-1|many
TGCAGCGTTGAAGATATGTCAGACTATGGCTACACCTTC
CSVEDMSDYGYTF
>TRBJ2-1|-|TRBV4-2|few
TGTGCCAGCAGCCAAGAGGGGTGGGGTGAGCAGTTCTTC
CASSQEGWGEQFF
>TRBJ2-7|-|TRBV15|many
TGTGCCACCAGCAGAGGGTACGAGCAGTACTTC
CATSRGYEQYF
>TRBJ2-7|-|TRBV27|many
TGTGCCAGCAGGCTACAGGGATATGTCTCCTACGAGCAGTACTTC
CASRLQGYVSYEQYF
>TRBJ2-3|-|TRBV10-2|many
TGCGCCAGCAGAACCACGTCGGATACGCAGTATTTT
CASRTTSDTQYF
>TRBJ2-1|-|TRBV20-1|many
TGCAGCACCCAGGAAGACAATGAGCAGTTCTTC
CSTQEDNEQFF
>TRBJ1-2|TRBD1|TRBV7-9|many
TGTGCCAGCTCCGAGGGCAGGGACAGGTACTCATATGGCTACACCTTC
CASSEGRDRYSYGYTF
>TRBJ2-6|-|TRBV7-2|many
TGTGCCAGCAGCCCGAGGACAGCTGGGGCCAACGTCCTGACTTTC
CASSPRTAGANVLTF
>TRBJ1-1|-|TRBV7-8|many
TGTGCCAGCAGCTTAGGAGGGGTGGGGGCCACTGAAGCTTTCTTT
CASSLGGVGATEAFF
>TRBJ2-7|TRBD1|TRBV29-1|many
TGCAGGGCGACAGGGGTAGCCTACGAGCAGTACTTC
CRATGVAYEQYF
>TRBJ1-5|TRBD1|TRBV10-3|many
TGTGCCATCAGTGAGTCGGGCAGGGGGAGCAATCAGCCCCAGCATTTT
CAISESGRGSNQPQHF
>TRBJ1-6|-|TRBV11-2|many
TGTGCCAGCAGCTTAGGGGGCAGGGGTTATAATTCACCCCTCCACTTT
CASSLGGRGYNSPLHF